These 5 T cell receptor beta chains were all obtained from the same sample, sequenced in a study of blood T cells in healthy people across ages. Alongside a J-beta primer mix, a sample-barcoded 5' primer served in a second PCR lasting about 7 to 12 cycles. TCRdb called the 5' RACE reads again in MiXCR, with one record for every CDR3 protein. Counted here are 700,000 to 900,000 distinct CDR3 sequences, 20% to 30% occurring once; the ten biggest clones make up around 2.9%. A further study also used this sample, focusing on T cells of mothers and their children.

The sample taken for sequencing was blood. These receptors came from a boy between 10 and 17 years old in good health.

This clonotype has more than one count but fewer than ten. The genes are TRBV5-5 and TRBJ2-5; a weak D match, TRBD2 (5 bases). The DNA end favors TRBJ2-7, so the J call may be wrong. The CDR3 extends over 15 amino acids. Germline-derived CDR1 and CDR2 are SGHKS and YYEKEE (reference sequence). The CDR3 spells CASSLGVATTYEQYF. Written as DNA, the CDR3 is TGTGCCAGCAGCTTGGGGGTAGCGACCACCTACGAGCAGTACTTC.

The CDR3 here is CASSYNRGQGSYEQYF. DNA of the CDR3: TGCGCCAGCAGCTACAACAGGGGGCAGGGCTCCTACGAGCAGTACTTC. The chain couples TRBV5-1 to TRBJ2-7, with 9 nucleotides matching TRBD1. The germline V gene has CDR1 SGHRS and CDR2 YFSETQ. This CDR3 spans 16 amino acids. V lost 3 bases, J lost 0 bases, and 7 bases stayed unmatched.

This chain uses TRBV6-5 with TRBJ2-3; no definite D call. The CDR3 length is 14 residues. Germline CDR1 is MNHEY and CDR2 is SVGAGI. V was cut by 2 bases and J by 0 bases, with 6 bases left in between. The CDR3 DNA follows: TGTGCCAGCAGTTACGTTCGTAGCACAGATACGCAGTATTTT. It specifies CASSYVRSTDTQYF.

In this sample, this clonotype turned up a few times. This chain joins TRBV9 and TRBJ1-4; 7 bases line up with TRBD1. Germline CDR1 is SGDLS and CDR2 is YYNGEE. V lost 3 bases, J lost 1 base, and 3 bases stayed unmatched. CDR3 length: 15 residues. This CDR3 reads CASSEWDRTNEKLFF. The CDR3 coding sequence is TGTGCCAGCAGCGAGTGGGACAGAACTAATGAAAAACTGTTTTTT.

This clonotype was picked up a small number of times. V gene TRBV6-6 combines with J gene TRBJ1-4, with a possible D match to TRBD1 (5 bases). The V gene lost 5 bases and the J gene lost 6 bases, with 19 bases spanning the gap. The CDR3 runs 16 residues. Germline V gives CDR1 MNHNY, CDR2 SVGAGI (reference sequence). The CDR3 region is CASSPQTGQGYEKLFF. CDR3 nucleotides: TGTGCCAGCAGTCCTCAGACGGGGCAAGGGTATGAAAAACTGTTTTTT.